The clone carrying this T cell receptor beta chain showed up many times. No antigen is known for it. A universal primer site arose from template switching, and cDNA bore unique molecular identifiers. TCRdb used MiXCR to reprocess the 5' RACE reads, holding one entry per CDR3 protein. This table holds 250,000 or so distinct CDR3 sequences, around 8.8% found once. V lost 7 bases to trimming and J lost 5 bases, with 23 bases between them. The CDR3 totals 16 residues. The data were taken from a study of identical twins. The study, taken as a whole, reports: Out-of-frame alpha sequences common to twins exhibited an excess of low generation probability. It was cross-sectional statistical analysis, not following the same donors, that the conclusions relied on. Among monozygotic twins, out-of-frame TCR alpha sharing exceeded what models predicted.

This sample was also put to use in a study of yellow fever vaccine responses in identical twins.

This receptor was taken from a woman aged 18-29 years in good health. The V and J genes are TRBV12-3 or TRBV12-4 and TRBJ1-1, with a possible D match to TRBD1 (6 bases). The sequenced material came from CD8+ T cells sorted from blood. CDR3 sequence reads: CASKETGLASGTEAFF. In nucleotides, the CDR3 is TGTGCCAGCAAGGAGACAGGCCTAGCTTCGGGGACTGAAGCTTTCTTT.